The 7 T cell receptor beta chains listed next were all sequenced from one sample in a study of OX40 agonist ivuxolimab in advanced cancers. The data were produced by immunoSEQ multiplex PCR, yet TCRdb's version contains in-frame clones alone and is incomplete. The data show tens of thousands of clones, with roughly 90% seen just once and approximately 12% held by the top ten. The material was CD4+ or CD8+ T cells sorted from blood, obtained in a trial of the OX40 agonist ivuxolimab. The receptor source for this set is an adult with an advanced solid tumor such as melanoma, head and neck, liver or kidney cancer.

The chain couples TRBV28 to TRBJ2-5, with no clear D. Deletions cut 2 bases from V and 2 bases from J, with 12 bases between. CDR1 is MDHEN and CDR2 is SYDVKM in the germline V gene. The CDR3 covers 15 residues. The CDR3 DNA sequence: TGTGCCAGCAGTTTACCCCGGACGGAACAAGAGACCCAGTACTTC. It yields the protein CASSLPRTEQETQYF. The entire variable domain, with the rest obtained from reference TRBV28 and TRBJ2-5, is as follows: DVKVTQSSRYLVKRTGEKVFLECVQDMDHENMFWYRQDPGLGLRLIYFSYDVKMKEKGDIPEGYSVSREKKERFSLILESASTNQTSMYLCASSLPRTEQETQYFGPGTRLLVL.

This sequence joins TRBV6-5 and TRBJ1-1, with D hard to call. The length of the CDR3 is 14 residues. The V gene lost 0 bases and the J gene lost 1 base, with 6 bases spanning the gap. Germline CDR1 reads MNHEY; CDR2 reads SVGAGI. The CDR3 here is CASSYSWGNTEAFF. In nucleotides, the CDR3 is TGTGCCAGCAGTTACTCTTGGGGGAACACTGAAGCTTTCTTT.

The chain links TRBV4-3 to TRBJ2-7; tentative D call: TRBD2 (5 bases). The germline CDR1 and CDR2 sequences are LGHNA and YSLEER. The V and J ends lost 4 bases and 5 bases respectively, with 9 bases between them. This CDR3 has 12 amino acids. The CDR3 reads CASSLSGDEQYF. DNA of the CDR3: TGCGCCAGCAGCCTAAGCGGAGACGAGCAGTACTTC.

The chain combines TRBV7-9 with TRBJ1-5; D might be TRBD1 (6 bases). V was shortened by 5 bases and J by 3 bases, with 11 bases between the two germline ends. The CDR3 has 14 amino acids. Looked up from germline, CDR1 is SEHNR and CDR2 is FQNEAQ (reference sequence). CDR3 in amino acids: CASSRTGLNQPQHF. DNA for the CDR3: TGTGCCAGCAGCCGCACAGGGCTCAATCAGCCCCAGCATTTT.

Only a few counts were recorded for this clone. The chain links TRBV9 to TRBJ2-3; 7 bases align to TRBD1. The CDR3 spans 16 residues. The junction had 6 bases not matched to a gene; V was cut back by 0 bases and J by 2 bases. Looked up from germline, CDR1 is SGDLS and CDR2 is YYNGEE. The CDR3 spells CASSVGSGTVTDTQYF. CDR3 in DNA: TGTGCCAGCAGCGTAGGATCAGGGACAGTCACAGATACGCAGTATTTT.

This chain uses TRBV28 with TRBJ1-1, with TRBD1 matching 7 bases. V trimming: 10 bases; J trimming: 4 bases; junction bases outside the gene matches: 6. The CDR3 is 12 amino acids. The germline gives CDR1 MDHEN, CDR2 SYDVKM. The CDR3 here is CATGGGSTEAFF. Written as DNA, the CDR3 is TGTGCCACAGGGGGAGGGAGCACTGAAGCTTTCTTT. The whole variable domain, filled in from reference TRBV28 and TRBJ1-1, reads DVKVTQSSRYLVKRTGEKVFLECVQDMDHENMFWYRQDPGLGLRLIYFSYDVKMKEKGDIPEGYSVSREKKERFSLILESASTNQTSMYLCATGGGSTEAFFGQGTRLTVV.

The rearrangement links TRBV6-5 to TRBJ2-5; D remains ambiguous. Trimming cost V 0 bases and J 2 bases, with 13 bases left between them. The CDR3 covers 16 residues. The germline V gene encodes CDR1 MNHEY and CDR2 SVGAGI. CDR3 DNA sequence: TGTGCCAGCAGTTACTCGATTTGGTCAGGTCAAGAGACCCAGTACTTC. Translating gives CASSYSIWSGQETQYF.